These 21 T cell receptor beta chains originate from one sample sequenced in a study of Ad26.COV2.S vaccination and SARS-CoV-2 variants. Produced via immunoSEQ multiplex PCR; TCRdb's table is partial and in-frame only. The sample has around 450,000 clones, approximately 90% seen once. Regarding treatment: 15 to 20 received Ad26.COV2.S at low or high dose, single or two shots; 5 received placebo; per-sample allocation not given. Sampling occurred on day 63 after the first vaccine or placebo injection. The starting material was peripheral blood, obtained in a trial of Ad26.COV2.S vaccine versus placebo. These receptors originate from a person aged 18-65 years who received the Ad26.COV2.S COVID-19 vaccine or a placebo.

V and J are TRBV28 and TRBJ2-1, with D unclear. The CDR3 runs 16 residues. Deletions cut 7 bases from V and 3 bases from J, with 19 bases between. CDR1 is MDHEN and CDR2 is SYDVKM in the germline V gene. Here the CDR3 reads CASTSLLMKGYNEQFF. In DNA, the CDR3 is TGTGCCAGCACCAGTTTACTTATGAAGGGCTACAATGAGCAGTTCTTC.

The V gene is TRBV27, the J gene TRBJ2-3; D gene uncertain. The ends were cut back, 5 bases at V and 7 bases at J, with 13 bases in the middle. The CDR3 covers 13 residues. CDR1 and CDR2 from the germline V gene are MNHEY and SMNVEV (reference sequence). CDR3 DNA sequence: TGTGCCAGCAGTCGGATCCCCGCCAATACGCAGTATTTT. It yields the protein CASSRIPANTQYF.

The chain uses TRBV15 and TRBJ2-2; D might be TRBD2 (6 bases). CDR1 LNHNV and CDR2 YYDKDF come from the germline V gene (reference sequence). CDR3 length equals 17 residues. The V end lost 3 bases, the J end lost 7 bases, and 21 bases lay between the germline ends. This CDR3 is CATSRDLGGPVNGELFF. CDR3 bases: TGTGCCACCAGCAGGGACCTAGGAGGGCCTGTAAACGGGGAGCTGTTTTTT.

The rearrangement joins TRBV7-2 to TRBJ2-3, with unresolved D. Per germline, CDR1 SGHTA and CDR2 FQGNSA. This CDR3 contains 15 residues. V was pared by 2 bases and J by 0 bases, with 9 bases between. For the CDR3, the DNA is TGTGCCAGCAGCTTAATAGGCGTCAGCACAGATACGCAGTATTTT. Translated, it gives CASSLIGVSTDTQYF.

The CDR3 DNA is TGTGCCTGGAGTGTACTTGCGGCGGGGAACACTGAAGCTTTCTTT. It yields the protein CAWSVLAAGNTEAFF. The gene calls are TRBV30 and TRBJ1-1, with no clear D. Trimming took 0 bases from V and 1 from J, leaving 12 bases between them. The CDR3 totals 15 residues. Germline values: CDR1 GTSNPN, CDR2 SVGIG (reference sequence).

The chain couples TRBV4-1 to TRBJ1-5; 7 bases are shared with TRBD1. The CDR3 consists of 16 residues. V lost 1 base, J lost 3 bases, and 6 bases stayed unmatched. Germline V gene sequence: CDR1 MGHRA, CDR2 YSYEKL. The CDR3 DNA reads as TGCGCCAGCAGCCAAGCACCGGGACAGTACAATCAGCCCCAGCATTTT. As protein: CASSQAPGQYNQPQHF.

The CDR3, as DNA: TGTGCCAGTAGTAGGGATTTGGGAACTGGGGCTGAAGCTTTCTTT. It codes for CASSRDLGTGAEAFF. This sequence joins TRBV19 and TRBJ1-1; D uncertain. The CDR3 is made up of 15 amino acids. Trimming left V 4 bases short and J 6 bases short, with 18 bases between. The germline V gene encodes CDR1 LNHDA and CDR2 SQIVND (reference sequence).

The chain is built from TRBV4-1 and TRBJ2-1; D is uncertain. CDR1 and CDR2 (germline): MGHRA, YSYEKL. The CDR3 consists of 14 residues. Trimming removed 4 bases at V and 5 bases at J, with 12 bases between. The CDR3, as DNA: TGCGCCAGCAGCCCTTGGCTTGGGGACAATGAGCAGTTCTTC. Protein product: CASSPWLGDNEQFF.

This rearrangement joins TRBV3-1 (or the pseudogene TRBV3-2) to TRBJ2-5, with D possibly being TRBD1 (6 bases). V lost 4 bases to trimming and J lost 3 bases, with 18 bases between them. In germline, CDR1 is LGHDT, CDR2 YNNKEL (reference sequence). This CDR3 has 16 amino acids. The DNA for the CDR3 is TGTGCCAGCAGCCTCGAATTGCGACAGGTAAAAGAGACCCAGTACTTC. Its translation: CASSLELRQVKETQYF.

This chain uses TRBV4-1 with TRBJ2-7; 11 bases align to TRBD2. Germline CDR1 MGHRA, CDR2 YSYEKL. V lost 1 base to trimming and J lost 6 bases; unmatched junction nucleotides: 5. The CDR3 totals 15 residues. CDR3 DNA sequence: TGCGCCAGCAGCCAAGGTTTAGCGGGAGGGCTCGAGCAGTACTTC. It codes for CASSQGLAGGLEQYF.

The chain couples TRBV5-1 to TRBJ1-4; 7 bases fit TRBD1. The V and J ends lost 3 bases and 5 bases, in that order; junction bases with no gene match: 7. CDR3 length equals 15 residues. The germline CDR1 and CDR2 sequences are SGHRS and YFSETQ. The DNA for the CDR3 is TGCGCCAGCAGCTCGGCCGGGACAGCAAATGAAAAACTGTTTTTT. This codes for CASSSAGTANEKLFF.

The rearrangement joins TRBV18 to TRBJ2-3; possible D gene TRBD1, 5 bases. This CDR3 has 17 residues. The germline gives CDR1 KGHSH, CDR2 LQKENI. Trimming pared 0 bases from V and 5 bases from J, leaving 18 bases between. The CDR3 reads CASSPPGAGDVRDTQYF. The CDR3 nucleotides are TGTGCCAGCTCACCACCAGGGGCCGGTGATGTGCGAGATACGCAGTATTTT.

This chain joins TRBV6-2 or TRBV6-3 and TRBJ2-2; D might be TRBD1 (5 bases). The germline V and J ends were trimmed by 5 bases and 3 bases, with 10 bases remaining between them. Germline CDR1 is MNHEY and CDR2 is SVGEGT. The length of the CDR3 is 14 residues. Here the CDR3 DNA reads TGTGCCAGCAGTGAGCAGGGTTACACCGGGGAGCTGTTTTTT. Amino acid sequence: CASSEQGYTGELFF.

The V and J genes are TRBV4-1 and TRBJ2-3; D remains ambiguous. V lost 1 base and J lost 0, with 8 bases in between. CDR1 and CDR2 (germline): MGHRA, YSYEKL. The CDR3 runs to 15 residues. The CDR3 spells CASSQVGLSTDTQYF. CDR3 coding DNA: TGCGCCAGCAGCCAAGTGGGCCTAAGCACAGATACGCAGTATTTT.

This chain links TRBV3-1 (or the pseudogene TRBV3-2) with TRBJ2-1, with D hard to call. In germline, CDR1 is LGHDT, CDR2 YNNKEL (reference sequence). The length of the CDR3 is 15 residues. V lost 1 base and J 6 bases, leaving 13 bases between the germline ends. The CDR3 DNA follows: TGTGCCAGCAGCCAAGTATCCGAGAATACCAATGAGCAGTTCTTC. Its translation: CASSQVSENTNEQFF.

V gene TRBV28 combines with J gene TRBJ2-7; tentative D call: TRBD1 (6 bases). V was shortened by 7 bases and J by 7 bases, with 20 bases between the two germline ends. Germline CDR1 and CDR2: MDHEN and SYDVKM. The CDR3 length is 14 residues. CDR3 DNA sequence: TGTGCCAGCACCAAGGCAGGGGAAGGGAAGGAGCAGTACTTC. The encoded protein is CASTKAGEGKEQYF.

This chain joins TRBV7-3 and TRBJ1-6, with no clear D. The CDR3 is 14 residues long. The V gene lost 4 bases and the J gene lost 8 bases, with 12 bases spanning the gap. Germline CDR1 reads SGHTA; CDR2 reads FQGTGA. The CDR3 loop is CASSSSGGDSPLHF. The CDR3 DNA follows: TGTGCCAGCAGCTCATCCGGCGGGGATTCACCCCTCCACTTT.

The rearrangement joins TRBV11-3 to TRBJ2-2, with D perhaps TRBD2 (6 bases). The V end was cut by 5 bases, the J end by 6 bases, with 10 bases between. The CDR3 spans 13 residues. Per germline, CDR1 SGHNT and CDR2 YENEEA. Written as DNA, the CDR3 is TGTGCCAGCAGCGGCCGACTAGCCGGGGAGCTGTTTTTT. Amino acids: CASSGRLAGELFF.

The genes are TRBV21-1 and TRBJ1-1. TRBV21-1 constitutes a pseudogene. CDR3 length equals 11 residues. The CDR3 region is CAIGANTEAFF. Here the CDR3 DNA reads TGTGCCATCGGGGCGAACACTGAAGCTTTCTTT.

This chain joins TRBV4-3 and TRBJ2-7; 7 bases match TRBD2. Looked up from germline, CDR1 is LGHNA and CDR2 is YSLEER. The CDR3 covers 18 residues. Unmatched junction bases numbered 12, after V lost 1 base and J lost 0 bases. The CDR3 loop reads CASSQVLSREGNSYEQYF. The CDR3 nucleotides are TGCGCCAGCAGCCAAGTATTGTCGAGGGAGGGGAACTCCTACGAGCAGTACTTC.

The rearrangement joins TRBV6-5 to TRBJ1-1; weak D call: TRBD1 (5 bases). This CDR3 is 14 amino acids long. Trimming shortened V by 4 bases and J by 5 bases, and 14 bases separated the two germline ends. CDR1 is MNHEY and CDR2 is SVGAGI in the germline V gene. For the CDR3, the DNA is TGTGCCAGCAGTTTACCGGGTTGGGGGACTGAAGCTTTCTTT. Encoded protein: CASSLPGWGTEAFF.